This T cell receptor beta chain was sequenced during a study of PD-L1 blockade in urothelial cancer. Study information: Each patient had 0 to 3 earlier chemotherapy regimens. The analyses of blood took place 3 weeks (second dose) and 6 weeks after treatment start. T cells were recovered from blood samples at a median of roughly 150,000.

A note on this clone: Germline and junction disagree at one end, which may indicate a read error.

The germline V gene has CDR1 SSHAT and CDR2 FNYEAQ (reference sequence). CDR3 length: 15 residues. Clones were sequenced by immunoSEQ multiplex PCR, and TCRdb holds only the in-frame ones, with some missing. The table lists 38,000 or so clones, 80% to 90% of them singletons. This specimen consisted of PBMCs, obtained around atezolizumab (anti-PD-L1) treatment. The sequence was collected from a man between 60 and 75 years old with urothelial cancer. The chain is built from TRBV7-7 and TRBJ2-1; a possible D gene is TRBD2 (5 bases). The CDR3 region is CASSLNGVSYNEQFF. CDR3 coding DNA: TGTGCTAGCAGCTTGAACGGGGTCTCCTACAATGAGCAGTTCTTC.